Listed here are 20 T cell receptor beta chains from one sample, sequenced in a study of blood T cells in healthy people across ages. A J-beta primer mix and a sample-barcoded 5' primer were used in a second PCR of about 6 to 12 cycles. TCRdb passed the 5' RACE reads through MiXCR, listing each CDR3 protein once. The sample contains 1.8 million or so distinct CDR3 sequences, about 39% of which appear only once. The source material was blood. The receptors originated from a human donor in good health.

About this clonotype itself: Relative to the germline gene, one junction end is altered; a read error may explain this. The CDR3 bases are TGCAGCTTTGAAGATGGGATCTACGAGCAGTACTTC. It is translated as CSFEDGIYEQYF. V and J are TRBV29-1 and TRBJ2-7, with D unresolved. Germline V gives CDR1 SQVTM, CDR2 ANQGSEA. This CDR3 comprises 12 residues.

In regard to this clonotype: A read error may be the cause here, since a much bigger clone is one base away. The gene calls are TRBV7-2 and TRBJ2-1; a possible D gene is TRBD1 (6 bases). CDR3 length: 13 amino acids. Per the germline V gene, CDR1 is SGHTA and CDR2 is FQGNSA. The chain's CDR3 is CASHRDISGEQVF. In DNA form, the CDR3 reads TGTGCCAGCCACCGGGACATTTCTGGTGAGCAGGTCTTC.

The chain couples TRBV3-1 to TRBJ2-5; possibly TRBD1 or TRBD2 for D (5 bases each). TRBJ2-7 matches the DNA end more closely, so the J call is doubtful. Germline V gene data show CDR1 as LGHDT and CDR2 as YNNKEL (reference sequence). CDR3 size: 15 residues. CDR3 in DNA: TGTGCCAGCACCCTATCGGGACGGGAAAACTACGAGCAGTACTTC. Protein product: CASTLSGRENYEQYF.

Only a few counts were recorded for this clonotype. This chain uses TRBV6-2 or TRBV6-3 with TRBJ2-5, with D possibly matching TRBD2 (7 bases). Trimming removed 3 bases from V and 4 bases from J, with 15 bases in between. CDR1 and CDR2 (germline): MNHEY, SVGEGT. The CDR3 loop spans 15 amino acids. Here the CDR3 reads CASSYDGGRGETQYF. CDR3 in DNA: TGTGCCAGCAGTTATGACGGGGGGCGCGGAGAGACCCAGTACTTC.

In this sample, this clonotype turned up a few times. V is TRBV12-3 or TRBV12-4 and J is TRBJ2-7; TRBD2 might be the D (5 bases). The CDR3 loop spans 15 amino acids. The V end was cut by 3 bases, the J end by 0 bases, with 12 bases between. This chain's CDR3 is CASSFLPGSSYEQYF. The CDR3 DNA is TGTGCCAGCAGTTTTCTCCCGGGAAGCTCCTACGAGCAGTACTTC.

V and J are TRBV7-8 and TRBJ2-7; D perhaps matches TRBD2 (7 bases). Per the germline V gene, CDR1 is SGHVS and CDR2 is FQNEAQ. This CDR3 has 14 amino acids. Trimming cost V 10 bases and J 3 bases, with 19 bases left between them. In nucleotides, the CDR3 is TGTGCCACCTCTGGGAGGGGGGCGTTCTACGAGCAGTACTTC. This codes for CATSGRGAFYEQYF.

Concerning this clonotype: It may be a read error: a sequence one base away is much more abundant. The chain carries TRBV5-1 and TRBJ2-1; 15 bases match TRBD2. The V segment lost 4 bases and the J segment 6 bases; nucleotides outside the gene matches: 8. The CDR3 loop spans 17 amino acids. Per the germline V gene, CDR1 is SGHRS and CDR2 is YFSETQ. Here the CDR3 DNA reads TGCGCCAGCAGCGGTGGGACTAGCGGGGGGACCTGCAATGAGCAGTTCTTC. It encodes CASSGGTSGGTCNEQFF.

The chain recombines TRBV7-6 with TRBJ2-7; weak D call: TRBD1 (6 bases). CDR1 SGHVS and CDR2 FNYEAQ come from the germline V gene. Trimming took off 3 bases at V and 4 bases at J, with 10 bases between the two ends. CDR3 size: 13 residues. CDR3 DNA: TGTGCCAGCAGCTTTAACAGGGTTTACGAGCAGTACTTC. Protein: CASSFNRVYEQYF.

This clonotype was counted only a few times. This chain links TRBV20-1 with TRBJ1-2; D gene unclear. Germline CDR1 is DFQATT and CDR2 is SNEGSKA (reference sequence). This CDR3 is 13 amino acids long. Trimming cost V 6 bases and J 6 bases, with 17 bases left between them. In nucleotides, the CDR3 is TGCAGTGCCGAAGAGGACGCATATGATGGCTACACCTTC. It encodes CSAEEDAYDGYTF.

The chain employs TRBV4-3 and TRBJ2-1; no reliable D call. This CDR3 has 16 amino acids. Germline loops: CDR1 LGHNA, CDR2 YSLEER. V dropped 0 bases and J dropped 0 bases, with 9 bases sitting between them. CDR3 protein: CASSQDTAVSYNEQFF. The DNA for the CDR3 is TGCGCCAGCAGCCAAGATACGGCGGTCTCCTACAATGAGCAGTTCTTC.

The chain couples TRBV7-2 to TRBJ1-2; 8 bases line up with TRBD1. J gave up 2 bases and V 4 bases, and 6 bases lay outside the gene matches. This CDR3 comprises 15 residues. Germline V gives CDR1 SGHTA, CDR2 FQGNSA. The CDR3 protein is CASSSRTGTNYGYTF. The DNA for the CDR3 is TGTGCCAGCAGCTCCCGGACAGGGACCAACTATGGCTACACCTTC.

The chain couples TRBV15 to TRBJ2-1; D unresolved. The V end was cut by 3 bases, the J end by 4 bases, with 13 bases between. CDR1 and CDR2 (germline): LNHNV, YYDKDF (reference sequence). The length of the CDR3 is 15 residues. The CDR3 loop reads CATSSGPGLYNEQFF. CDR3 in DNA: TGTGCCACCAGCAGTGGTCCTGGGCTATACAATGAGCAGTTCTTC.

This clonotype turned up a few times. J is TRBJ1-2 and V is TRBV6-5, with D unresolved. The germline V and J ends were trimmed by 10 bases and 5 bases, with 17 bases remaining between them. The CDR3 is 13 residues long. Germline-derived CDR1 and CDR2 are MNHEY and SVGAGI. This CDR3 reads CATKGEVFYGYTF. The CDR3 coding sequence is TGTGCCACCAAGGGAGAGGTCTTTTATGGCTACACCTTC.

This clonotype turned up a few times. The genes are TRBV7-8 and TRBJ2-1; D is possibly TRBD1 (5 bases). The CDR3 covers 16 residues. Germline CDR1 is SGHVS and CDR2 is FQNEAQ. The V and J ends lost 5 bases and 2 bases respectively, with 16 bases between them. The CDR3 nucleotides read TGTGCCAGCAGCCAGACCCCCGCGGACACCTACAATGAGCAGTTCTTC. Amino acid sequence: CASSQTPADTYNEQFF.

This chain joins TRBV20-1 and TRBJ2-1; 11 bases are a match to TRBD2. The ends lost 5 bases at V and 4 bases at J; junction bases unmatched: 7. Per germline, CDR1 DFQATT and CDR2 SNEGSKA (reference sequence). The CDR3 has 15 residues. CDR3 bases: TGCAGTGCTCCCCCTAGCGGGGGGTTATACAATGAGCAGTTCTTC. This codes for CSAPPSGGLYNEQFF.

This chain connects TRBV5-1 to TRBJ1-1; TRBD1 aligns across 8 bases. This CDR3 contains 14 residues. Germline assignment: CDR1 SGHRS and CDR2 YFSETQ. V shed 4 bases, J shed 4 bases, and the junction held 6 bases outside the gene matches. The CDR3 nucleotides read TGCGCCAGCAGCGCGGCTACAGGGGGCACTGAAGCTTTCTTT. Its translation is CASSAATGGTEAFF.

V is TRBV20-1 and J is TRBJ2-7, with D hard to call. V lost 0 bases to trimming and J lost 9 bases, with 9 bases between them. The CDR3 is 11 amino acids. Per the germline V gene, CDR1 is DFQATT and CDR2 is SNEGSKA (reference sequence). CDR3 sequence: CSARDSNRQYF. The CDR3 DNA reads TGCAGTGCTAGAGATTCTAACAGGCAGTACTTC.

The chain combines TRBV29-1 with TRBJ1-1, with no clear D. Germline loops: CDR1 SQVTM, CDR2 ANQGSEA. Trimming took off 7 bases at V and 4 bases at J, with 16 bases between the two ends. CDR3 length equals 13 residues. CDR3 in amino acids: CSAETAGSTEAFF. The CDR3, as DNA: TGCAGCGCCGAAACGGCGGGGTCCACTGAAGCTTTCTTT.

The gene calls are TRBV6-2 or TRBV6-3 and TRBJ2-3; D tentatively fits TRBD1 or TRBD2 (6 bases each). V lost 4 bases, J lost 5 bases, and 13 bases lay in between. The CDR3 is 14 amino acids. Germline V CDR1 and CDR2: MNHEY, SVGEGT. CDR3 sequence reads: CASSSRGREDTQYF. Written as DNA, the CDR3 is TGTGCCAGCAGTTCCCGGGGGCGCGAAGATACGCAGTATTTT.

This clonotype was seen a few times. V and J are TRBV6-2 or TRBV6-3 and TRBJ2-3; D gene uncertain. The V and J ends lost 5 bases and 0 bases respectively, with 15 bases between them. The CDR3 loop spans 16 amino acids. Germline CDR1 reads MNHEY; CDR2 reads SVGEGT. The CDR3 region is CASSPRFGVSTDTQYF. The DNA of the CDR3 is TGTGCCAGCAGTCCTCGATTCGGCGTAAGCACAGATACGCAGTATTTT.